A single sample gave rise to the 30 T cell receptor beta chains below, sequenced in a study of blood T cell repertoires in COVID-19. The method was immunoSEQ multiplex PCR; TCRdb's version includes in-frame clones alone and lacks a portion of them. The repertoire holds about 150,000 clones, 88% seen once, with 2.3% in the top ten. What was sequenced was peripheral blood. These receptors all stem from a human donor in a cohort sampled during active COVID-19.

This chain links TRBV10-1 with TRBJ2-4; D possibly corresponds to TRBD1 (6 bases). CDR3 length equals 15 residues. CDR1 and CDR2 from the germline V gene are WNHNN and SYGVQD (reference sequence). V lost 8 bases to trimming and J lost 4 bases, with 18 bases between them. The CDR3 sequence is CASPPDRFLKNIQYF. DNA for the CDR3: TGCGCCAGCCCACCGGACAGATTTTTAAAAAACATTCAGTACTTC.

The chain has TRBV7-9 and TRBJ2-2; the D gene is possibly TRBD1 (6 bases). The CDR3 contains 15 residues. Germline values: CDR1 SEHNR, CDR2 FQNEAQ (reference sequence). The ends were cut back, 2 bases at V and 4 bases at J, with 11 bases in the middle. The CDR3 DNA sequence: TGTGCCAGCAGCTTACGGACAGCCCCCACCGGGGAGCTGTTTTTT. Translating gives CASSLRTAPTGELFF.

V gene TRBV5-6 combines with J gene TRBJ2-3; 7 bases align to TRBD2. In germline, CDR1 is SGHDT, CDR2 YYEEEE. V gave up 0 bases and J gave up 2 bases; unmatched junction bases: 3. This CDR3 region has 15 residues. The CDR3 is CASSLGSGYTDTQYF. The CDR3, as DNA: TGTGCCAGCAGCTTGGGTAGCGGGTACACAGATACGCAGTATTTT.

The V call is TRBV7-2, the J call TRBJ1-3; D is ambiguous. In germline, CDR1 is SGHTA, CDR2 FQGNSA. The CDR3 length is 16 residues. V was shortened by 5 bases and J by 4 bases, with 18 bases between the two germline ends. The CDR3 loop is CASSANPAGWGNTIYF. The CDR3 DNA sequence: TGTGCCAGCAGCGCTAATCCGGCAGGTTGGGGAAACACCATATATTTT. Complete variable domain (other parts from reference TRBV7-2 and TRBJ1-3): GAGVSQSPSNKVTEKGKDVELRCDPISGHTALYWYRQSLGQGLEFLIYFQGNSAPDKSGLPSDRFSAERTGGSVSTLTIQRTQQEDSAVYLCASSANPAGWGNTIYFGEGSWLTVV.

This clone was detected only a few times. The CDR3 loop is CASSLDGRRDYEQYF. CDR3 in DNA: TGTGCCAGCAGCTTAGACGGTCGCAGGGACTACGAGCAGTACTTC. The rearrangement joins TRBV7-9 to TRBJ2-7, with a possible D match to TRBD1 (5 bases). Trimming stripped 1 base from V and 3 bases from J, with 13 bases between. This CDR3 has 15 residues. The V gene's germline CDR1 is SEHNR and CDR2 FQNEAQ (reference sequence).

The chain combines TRBV10-2 with TRBJ2-5, with a weak D call TRBD1 (6 bases). The germline V and J ends were trimmed by 2 bases and 3 bases, with 13 bases remaining between them. This CDR3 has 15 amino acids. From germline, CDR1 is WSHSY and CDR2 SAAADI. The CDR3 reads CASSEPRTAEETQYF. CDR3 DNA sequence: TGCGCCAGCAGTGAGCCTAGGACAGCCGAAGAGACCCAGTACTTC.

The chain is built from TRBV5-4 and TRBJ2-7; TRBD1 might be the D (6 bases). This CDR3 contains 17 residues. Germline assignment: CDR1 SGHNT and CDR2 YYREEE (reference sequence). The ends were cut back, 0 bases at V and 2 bases at J, with 18 bases in the middle. The CDR3 nucleotides are TGTGCCAGCAGCTTGGGGTTGGGGGCAAAAAGGACCTACGAGCAGTACTTC. Its protein is CASSLGLGAKRTYEQYF.

The rearrangement uses TRBV21-1 and TRBJ2-7; the table's D call, TRBD2, has no DNA check behind it. TRBV21-1 is a pseudogene segment. This CDR3 contains 19 residues. CDR3 residues: CASSKHFGASGRPTCEQYF. The CDR3, as DNA: TGTGCCAGCAGCAAACACTTTGGGGCTAGCGGGAGGCCAACATGCGAGCAGTACTTC.

DNA of the CDR3: TGTGCCAGCAGCTACCCGGGGCAGGGGATCTATGGCTACACCTTC. This encodes CASSYPGQGIYGYTF. This sequence joins TRBV7-8 and TRBJ1-2; tentatively, D is TRBD1 (6 bases). V gave up 4 bases and J gave up 4 bases, with 16 bases separating them. Germline lookup yields CDR1 SGHVS and CDR2 FQNEAQ. The CDR3 length is 15 residues.

The chain combines TRBV6-2 or TRBV6-3 with TRBJ2-3; 14 bases are shared with TRBD2. The CDR3 has 17 amino acids. The germline V gene has CDR1 MNHEY and CDR2 SVGEGT. V shed 0 bases and J 5 bases; nucleotides not matched to a gene: 4. In nucleotides, the CDR3 is TGTGCCAGCAGTTACTCGACTAGCGGGGGGGCCGTAGATACGCAGTATTTT. This encodes CASSYSTSGGAVDTQYF.

The chain joins TRBV5-8 to TRBJ1-5; unclear D gene. V was shortened by 2 bases and J by 0 bases, with 18 bases between the two germline ends. This CDR3 is 18 amino acids long. The germline V gene has CDR1 SGHTS and CDR2 YDEGEE. As DNA, the CDR3 is TGTGCCAGCAGCTTATTTATAGTTCTTGGGCCTAGCAATCAGCCCCAGCATTTT. Translated, it gives CASSLFIVLGPSNQPQHF.

The chain combines TRBV6-5 with TRBJ1-2; D may be TRBD1 (5 bases). V was clipped by 5 bases and J by 8 bases, with 15 bases between them. The CDR3 runs to 13 residues. Germline CDR1 MNHEY, CDR2 SVGAGI. In DNA, the CDR3 is TGTGCCAGCAGTCCGGGACTTGGGTTGGGCTACACCTTC. Translating it yields CASSPGLGLGYTF.

This clone was observed a single time. The chain carries TRBV13 and TRBJ2-5; 12 bases are a match to TRBD2. The CDR3 covers 16 residues. Germline V lookup: CDR1 PRHDT, CDR2 FYEKMQ (reference sequence). The ends lost 5 bases at V and 1 base at J; junction bases unmatched: 5. CDR3 bases: TGTGCCAGCAGCCCTCGACTAGCGGGGGCCCAAGAGACCCAGTACTTC. Translation gives CASSPRLAGAQETQYF.

This rearrangement joins TRBV11-2 to TRBJ2-3, with D possibly matching TRBD1 (6 bases). CDR3 length equals 15 residues. CDR1 is SGHAT, CDR2 FQNNGV, per germline. The ends were cut back, 5 bases at V and 4 bases at J, with 16 bases in the middle. The CDR3 reads CASSGNRAGPDTQYF. CDR3 nucleotides: TGTGCCAGCAGCGGGAACAGGGCAGGCCCAGATACGCAGTATTTT.

The genes are TRBV7-9 and TRBJ1-4; 8 bases are shared with TRBD1. This CDR3 is built from 17 residues. The germline gives CDR1 SEHNR, CDR2 FQNEAQ (reference sequence). V gave up 2 bases and J gave up 4 bases; unmatched junction bases: 9. The CDR3 loop is CASSLRKMTGVNEKLFF. CDR3 bases: TGTGCCAGCAGCTTAAGAAAGATGACAGGGGTTAATGAAAAACTGTTTTTT.

This clone was recorded once. The chain carries TRBV29-1 and TRBJ2-7; the D gene is possibly TRBD1 (6 bases). The V and J ends lost 2 bases and 4 bases respectively, with 12 bases between them. Germline-derived CDR1 and CDR2 are SQVTM and ANQGSEA. This CDR3 has 13 amino acids. The CDR3 reads CSVEYQGRYEQYF. The DNA for the CDR3 is TGCAGCGTTGAATATCAGGGGAGATACGAGCAGTACTTC.

The V call is TRBV12-5, the J call TRBJ2-3, with D unresolved. Germline CDR1 is LGHNT and CDR2 is FRNRAP. There are 18 residues in the CDR3. V dropped 1 base and J dropped 0 bases, with 17 bases sitting between them. The CDR3 nucleotides read TGTGCTAGTGGTTTGGCCCCCGACTTCCCCCTCAGCACAGATACGCAGTATTTT. This encodes CASGLAPDFPLSTDTQYF. The complete variable domain, with remaining parts taken from reference TRBV12-5 and TRBJ2-3, reads DARVTQTPRHKVTEMGQEVTMRCQPILGHNTVFWYRQTMMQGLELLAYFRNRAPLDDSGMPKDRFSAEMPDATLATLKIQPSEPRDSAVYFCASGLAPDFPLSTDTQYFGPGTRLTVL.

The chain joins TRBV13 to TRBJ2-1; 8 positions agree with TRBD1. This CDR3 contains 13 residues. Germline V gives CDR1 PRHDT, CDR2 FYEKMQ (reference sequence). Trimming at V came to 5 bases and at J to 7 bases, leaving 4 bases not matched to a gene. The CDR3 loop is CASSTDRGNEQFF. CDR3 DNA sequence: TGTGCCAGCAGCACTGACAGGGGAAATGAGCAGTTCTTC. The full variable domain, completed using reference TRBV13 and TRBJ2-1, is AAGVIQSPRHLIKEKRETATLKCYPIPRHDTVYWYQQGPGQDPQFLISFYEKMQSDKGSIPDRFSAQQFSDYHSELNMSSLELGDSALYFCASSTDRGNEQFFGPGTRLTVL.

The V call is TRBV9, the J call TRBJ2-1, with no clear D. CDR3 length: 16 amino acids. Trimming pared 0 bases from V and 0 bases from J, leaving 10 bases between. CDR1 SGDLS and CDR2 YYNGEE come from the germline V gene. DNA of the CDR3: TGTGCCAGCAGCGTAGAACCGATGAGCTCCTACAATGAGCAGTTCTTC. It encodes CASSVEPMSSYNEQFF. The complete variable domain, with remaining parts taken from reference TRBV9 and TRBJ2-1, reads DSGVTQTPKHLITATGQRVTLRCSPRSGDLSVYWYQQSLDQGLQFLIQYYNGEERAKGNILERFSAQQFPDLHSELNLSSLELGDSALYFCASSVEPMSSYNEQFFGPGTRLTVL.

The V and J genes are TRBV28 and TRBJ1-5; no clear D gene. Germline CDR1 and CDR2: MDHEN and SYDVKM. V shed 8 bases and J shed 0 bases, with 8 bases lying between them. There are 13 residues in the CDR3. The CDR3 spells CASRVYSNQPQHF. In DNA, the CDR3 is TGTGCCAGCCGGGTTTATAGCAATCAGCCCCAGCATTTT.

For this clone: The sample contains more than one DNA sequence encoding this CDR3. The chain uses TRBV20-1 and TRBJ2-5, with 7 bases lining up with TRBD1. Per germline, CDR1 DFQATT and CDR2 SNEGSKA (reference sequence). The CDR3 loop spans 11 amino acids. CDR3 DNA: TGCTCTGGACAGGATCAAGAGACCCAGTACTTC. It translates to CSGQDQETQYF.

J is TRBJ1-2 and V is TRBV7-9; perhaps TRBD1 as D (6 bases). Germline V gives CDR1 SEHNR, CDR2 FQNEAQ (reference sequence). This CDR3 comprises 16 residues. V was shortened by 5 bases and J by 0 bases, with 16 bases between the two germline ends. In DNA form, the CDR3 reads TGTGCCAGCAGCCCCGACAGGACCCCCGCTAACTATGGCTACACCTTC. Protein sequence: CASSPDRTPANYGYTF.

This chain joins TRBV5-1 and TRBJ1-1, with 12 nucleotides matching TRBD1. The CDR3 covers 16 residues. V lost 4 bases and J lost 4; bases outside the gene matches: 8. Germline values: CDR1 SGHRS, CDR2 YFSETQ. The CDR3 bases are TGCGCCAGCAGCCGGGGACAGGGGGCAATAGGCACTGAAGCTTTCTTT. This sequence encodes CASSRGQGAIGTEAFF.

This clone was observed a handful of times. The rearrangement links TRBV15 to TRBJ1-1; 9 bases map to TRBD1. From germline, CDR1 is LNHNV and CDR2 YYDKDF (reference sequence). V gave up 3 bases and J gave up 5 bases; unmatched junction bases: 10. This CDR3 comprises 16 residues. The CDR3 bases are TGTGCCACCAGCAGCCCCCAAGGGACAGGGCGAACTGAAGCTTTCTTT. This encodes CATSSPQGTGRTEAFF.

In nucleotides, the CDR3 is TGCGCCAGCAGCCAAGTATTCGCGGAGAGCTCCTACGAGCAGTACTTC. It is translated as CASSQVFAESSYEQYF. This chain connects TRBV4-1 to TRBJ2-7; D call uncertain. The V and J ends lost 1 base and 0 bases respectively, with 13 bases between them. The germline V gene encodes CDR1 MGHRA and CDR2 YSYEKL. The CDR3 contains 16 residues.

The sample holds a few counts of this clone. The J gene is TRBJ2-7, the V gene TRBV4-2, with TRBD2 identical over 13 bases. Per germline, CDR1 LGHNA and CDR2 YNFKEQ. The ends lost 4 bases at V and 2 bases at J; junction bases unmatched: 8. The CDR3 covers 17 residues. CDR3 loop: CASSPGTSGVQTYEQYF. In nucleotides, the CDR3 is TGTGCCAGCAGCCCGGGGACTAGCGGGGTGCAGACCTACGAGCAGTACTTC.

The chain couples TRBV19 to TRBJ1-5; D may be TRBD1 (6 bases). The CDR3 runs 13 residues. The germline gives CDR1 LNHDA, CDR2 SQIVND (reference sequence). Trimming stripped 3 bases from V and 7 bases from J, with 10 bases between. The CDR3 DNA reads as TGTGCCAGTAGTATTTACAGGGACCAGCCCCAGCATTTT. Protein: CASSIYRDQPQHF. Full variable domain (missing parts from reference TRBV19 and TRBJ1-5): DGGITQSPKYLFRKEGQNVTLSCEQNLNHDAMYWYRQDPGQGLRLIYYSQIVNDFQKGDIAEGYSVSREKKESFPLTVTSAQKNPTAFYLCASSIYRDQPQHFGDGTRLSIL.

The CDR3 DNA is TGTGCCAGCAGCCAACGACCCGGGACAAATGGCTACACCTTC. Its translation: CASSQRPGTNGYTF. The chain couples TRBV3-1 (or the pseudogene TRBV3-2) to TRBJ1-2, with D tentatively TRBD1 (6 bases). The V end was cut by 2 bases, the J end by 6 bases, with 13 bases between. The CDR3 sequence is 14 residues long. Germline CDR1 reads LGHDT; CDR2 reads YNNKEL (reference sequence).

This chain joins TRBV5-1 and TRBJ2-7, with TRBD2 as a possible D gene (6 bases). Germline V gives CDR1 SGHRS, CDR2 YFSETQ. V was pared by 0 bases and J by 3 bases, with 7 bases between. The length of the CDR3 is 13 residues. The CDR3 coding sequence is TGCGCCAGCAGCTTGGGCGGGAACTACGAGCAGTACTTC. Encoded protein: CASSLGGNYEQYF. Full variable domain (outside the CDR3, taken from reference TRBV5-1 and TRBJ2-7): KAGVTQTPRYLIKTRGQQVTLSCSPISGHRSVSWYQQTPGQGLQFLFEYFSETQRNKGNFPGRFSGRQFSNSRSEMNVSTLELGDSALYLCASSLGGNYEQYFGPGTRLTVT.

This chain connects TRBV6-2 or TRBV6-3 to TRBJ1-2; tentative D call: TRBD1 (6 bases). Trimming left V 4 bases short and J 4 bases short, with 16 bases between. CDR1 is MNHEY and CDR2 is SVGEGT in the germline V gene. The CDR3 is 15 residues long. The CDR3 DNA reads as TGTGCCAGCAGTTCCCAGGGGCTGTACGTCTATGGCTACACCTTC. This gives the protein CASSSQGLYVYGYTF.